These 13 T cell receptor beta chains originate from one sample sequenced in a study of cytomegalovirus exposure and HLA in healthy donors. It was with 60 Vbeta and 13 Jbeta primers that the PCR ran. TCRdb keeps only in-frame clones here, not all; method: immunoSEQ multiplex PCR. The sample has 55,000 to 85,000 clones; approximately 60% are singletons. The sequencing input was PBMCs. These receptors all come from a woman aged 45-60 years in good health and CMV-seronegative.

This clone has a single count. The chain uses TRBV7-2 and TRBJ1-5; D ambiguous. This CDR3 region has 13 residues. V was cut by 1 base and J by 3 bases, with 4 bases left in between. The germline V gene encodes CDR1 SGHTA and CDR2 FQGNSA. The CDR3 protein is CASSLEHNQPQHF. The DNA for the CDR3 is TGTGCCAGCAGCTTAGAGCACAATCAGCCCCAGCATTTT. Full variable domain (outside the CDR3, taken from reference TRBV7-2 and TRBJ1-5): GAGVSQSPSNKVTEKGKDVELRCDPISGHTALYWYRQSLGQGLEFLIYFQGNSAPDKSGLPSDRFSAERTGGSVSTLTIQRTQQEDSAVYLCASSLEHNQPQHFGDGTRLSIL.

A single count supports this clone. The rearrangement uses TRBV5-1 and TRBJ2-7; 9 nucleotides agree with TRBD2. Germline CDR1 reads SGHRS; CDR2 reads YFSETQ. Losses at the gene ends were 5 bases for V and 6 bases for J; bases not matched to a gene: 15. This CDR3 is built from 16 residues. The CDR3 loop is CASRQSFSGSWGEQYF. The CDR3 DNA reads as TGCGCCAGCAGACAATCCTTTAGCGGGAGTTGGGGCGAGCAGTACTTC.

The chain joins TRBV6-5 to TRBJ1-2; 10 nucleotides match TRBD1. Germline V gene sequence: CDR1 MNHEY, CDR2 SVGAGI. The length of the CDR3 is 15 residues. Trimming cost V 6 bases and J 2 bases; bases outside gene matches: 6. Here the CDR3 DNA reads TGTGCCAGCAGGACAGGGGGCCGGTCAAACTATGGCTACACCTTC. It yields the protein CASRTGGRSNYGYTF.

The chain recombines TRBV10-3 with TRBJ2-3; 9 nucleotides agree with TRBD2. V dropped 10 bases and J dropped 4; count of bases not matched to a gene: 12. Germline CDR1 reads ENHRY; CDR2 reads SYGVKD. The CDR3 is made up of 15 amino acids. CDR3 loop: CATGAFSGSPDTQYF. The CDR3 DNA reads TGTGCCACCGGGGCTTTTAGCGGGAGTCCAGATACGCAGTATTTT.

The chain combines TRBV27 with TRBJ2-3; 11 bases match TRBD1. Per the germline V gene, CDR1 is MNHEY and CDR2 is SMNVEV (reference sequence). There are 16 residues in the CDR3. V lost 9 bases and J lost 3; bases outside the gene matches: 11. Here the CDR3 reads CASFRTGTGGTDTQYF. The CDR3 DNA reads TGTGCCAGTTTTCGGACCGGGACAGGGGGAACAGATACGCAGTATTTT.

Here the CDR3 DNA reads TGTGCCACCAGCAGAGGATCCGGGACAGGGGGCCCTGAAGCTTTCTTT. Translating it yields CATSRGSGTGGPEAFF. This chain joins TRBV15 and TRBJ1-1; 12 nucleotides match TRBD1. Unmatched junction bases numbered 6, after V lost 1 base and J lost 6 bases. The length of the CDR3 is 16 residues. CDR1 and CDR2 from the germline V gene are LNHNV and YYDKDF (reference sequence).

The CDR3 DNA sequence: TGTGCCAGCAGCAGTACAGGGGGCAAAACAGATACGCAGTATTTT. It yields the protein CASSSTGGKTDTQYF. This chain links TRBV7-9 with TRBJ2-3; 9 nucleotides align to TRBD1. The CDR3 is made up of 15 amino acids. V trimming: 5 bases; J trimming: 3 bases; junction bases outside the gene matches: 6. Germline CDR1 is SEHNR and CDR2 is FQNEAQ (reference sequence).

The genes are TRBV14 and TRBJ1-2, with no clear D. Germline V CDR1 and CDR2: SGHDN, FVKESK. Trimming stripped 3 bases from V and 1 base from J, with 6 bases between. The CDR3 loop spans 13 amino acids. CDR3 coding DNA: TGTGCCAGCAGCCAGAGTTTTAACTATGGCTACACCTTC. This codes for CASSQSFNYGYTF.

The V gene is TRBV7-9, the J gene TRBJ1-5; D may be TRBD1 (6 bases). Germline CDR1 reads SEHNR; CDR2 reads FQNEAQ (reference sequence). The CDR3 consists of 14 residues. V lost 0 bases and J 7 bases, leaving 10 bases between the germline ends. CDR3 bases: TGTGCCAGCAGCTTAGCAGGGGGTAACCAGCCCCAGCATTTT. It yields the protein CASSLAGGNQPQHF.

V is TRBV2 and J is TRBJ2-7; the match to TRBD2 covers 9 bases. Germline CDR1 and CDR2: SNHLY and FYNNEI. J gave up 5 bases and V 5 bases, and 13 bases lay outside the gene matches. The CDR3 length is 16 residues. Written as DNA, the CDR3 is TGTGCCAGCAGTCCCCAAGGGGCTAGCGGGAAGCACGAGCAGTACTTC. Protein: CASSPQGASGKHEQYF.

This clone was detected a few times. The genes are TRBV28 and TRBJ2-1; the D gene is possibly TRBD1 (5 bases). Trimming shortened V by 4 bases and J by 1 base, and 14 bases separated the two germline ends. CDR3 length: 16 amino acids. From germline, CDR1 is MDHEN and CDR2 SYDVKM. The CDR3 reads CASSSPRPGSYNEQFF. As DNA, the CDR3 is TGTGCCAGCAGTTCACCCCGCCCAGGGTCCTACAATGAGCAGTTCTTC. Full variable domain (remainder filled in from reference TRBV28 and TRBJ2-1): DVKVTQSSRYLVKRTGEKVFLECVQDMDHENMFWYRQDPGLGLRLIYFSYDVKMKEKGDIPEGYSVSREKKERFSLILESASTNQTSMYLCASSSPRPGSYNEQFFGPGTRLTVL.

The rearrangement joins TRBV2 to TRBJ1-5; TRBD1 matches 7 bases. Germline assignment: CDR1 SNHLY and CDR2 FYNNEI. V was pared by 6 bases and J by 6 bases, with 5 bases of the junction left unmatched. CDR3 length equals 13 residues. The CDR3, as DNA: TGTGCCAGCAGCGTAGACAGGGTTCAGCCCCAGCATTTT. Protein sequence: CASSVDRVQPQHF.

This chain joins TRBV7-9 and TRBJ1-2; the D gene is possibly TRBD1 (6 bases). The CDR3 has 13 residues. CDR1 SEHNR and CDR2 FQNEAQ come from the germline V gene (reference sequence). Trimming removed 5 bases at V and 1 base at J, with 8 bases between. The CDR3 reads CASSAGVNYGYTF. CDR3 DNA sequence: TGTGCCAGCAGCGCAGGGGTTAACTATGGCTACACCTTC.